The 9 T cell receptor beta chains given below trace back to one sample, sequenced in a study of cytomegalovirus exposure and HLA in healthy donors (dated by TCRdb to about 2017). To prepare the library, the immunoSEQ multiplex PCR assay was applied. The multiplex PCR relied on a mix of 60 forward primers for TCR Vbeta segments and 13 reverse primers for TCR Jbeta segments. Held by TCRdb, this immuneACCESS table contains in-frame sequences only and omits some clones. Under half of the omission traces to an unresolved V gene where checked; the cause of the rest is unknown. The sample includes some 120,000 clones, with roughly 74% observed a single time. 5.8% of the sample rests with the top ten. Sequenced input: PBMCs. Receptor source: a woman aged 45 to 65 in good health and CMV-seropositive.

This rearrangement joins TRBV5-1 to TRBJ2-7, with a weak D call TRBD1 (6 bases). The V gene's germline CDR1 is SGHRS and CDR2 YFSETQ. The CDR3 totals 11 residues. The germline V and J ends were trimmed by 4 bases and 6 bases, with 8 bases remaining between them. CDR3: CASSLGGEQYF. CDR3 nucleotides: TGCGCCAGCAGCCTAGGGGGCGAGCAGTACTTC.

The sample holds one count of this clone. Germline and junction disagree at one end, which may indicate a read error. The chain links TRBV9 to TRBJ1-3, with TRBD1 as a possible D gene (6 bases). This CDR3 spans 12 amino acids. Germline V CDR1 and CDR2: SGDLS, YYNGEE. CDR3 loop: CASSVVGQPSRF. The CDR3 DNA reads as TGTGCCAGCAGCGTAGTTGGACAGCCGTCGCGATTT. Full variable domain (rest looked up from reference TRBV9 and TRBJ1-3): DSGVTQTPKHLITATGQRVTLRCSPRSGDLSVYWYQQSLDQGLQFLIQYYNGEERAKGNILERFSAQQFPDLHSELNLSSLELGDSALYFCASSVVGQPSRFGEGSWLTVV.

The chain combines TRBV2 with TRBJ1-5; D is unclear. Germline CDR1 reads SNHLY; CDR2 reads FYNNEI. This CDR3 region has 13 residues. V lost 7 bases and J lost 7, with 14 bases in between. CDR3 protein: CASKEVPGQPQHF. Written as DNA, the CDR3 is TGTGCCAGCAAGGAAGTCCCGGGACAGCCCCAGCATTTT.

The chain employs TRBV29-1 and TRBJ2-2, with D perhaps TRBD2 (5 bases). V lost 5 bases, J lost 1 base, and 17 bases lay in between. Germline V gives CDR1 SQVTM, CDR2 ANQGSEA. The CDR3 runs to 16 residues. The CDR3 DNA reads TGCAGCGTTCCTCGGGAAGCTGCCCGGAACACCGGGGAGCTGTTTTTT. Its translation is CSVPREAARNTGELFF.

The genes are TRBV4-2 and TRBJ1-5, with 7 bases matching TRBD1. This CDR3 has 15 amino acids. CDR1 and CDR2 (germline): LGHNA, YNFKEQ. Trimming took 1 base from V and 3 from J; bases not matched to a gene: 3. The CDR3 here is CASSQGQGTNQPQHF. CDR3 nucleotide sequence: TGTGCCAGCAGCCAAGGACAGGGTACCAATCAGCCCCAGCATTTT.

The rearrangement links TRBV18 to TRBJ2-2; 7 bases agree with TRBD2. This CDR3 region has 15 residues. Germline-derived CDR1 and CDR2 are KGHSH and LQKENI. V lost 2 bases to trimming and J lost 6 bases; unmatched junction nucleotides: 6. The chain's CDR3 is CASSPDGLGSGELFF. The CDR3 DNA sequence: TGTGCCAGCTCACCAGATGGACTAGGGTCCGGGGAGCTGTTTTTT.

The chain has TRBV27 and TRBJ1-2; 10 nucleotides agree with TRBD1. The CDR3 extends over 12 amino acids. Per germline, CDR1 MNHEY and CDR2 SMNVEV (reference sequence). V was clipped by 5 bases and J by 10 bases; unmatched bases: 4. The CDR3 coding sequence is TGTGCCAGCAGTCCGGACAGGGGGGACTACACCTTC. Translated, it gives CASSPDRGDYTF.

V gene TRBV7-2 combines with J gene TRBJ2-2; no reliable D call. Germline CDR1 reads SGHTA; CDR2 reads FQGNSA. CDR3 length: 14 amino acids. V lost 5 bases and J lost 4, with 11 bases in between. The CDR3 spells CASSAFGSTGELFF. The DNA of the CDR3 is TGTGCCAGCAGCGCATTCGGTTCCACCGGGGAGCTGTTTTTT. Together with reference TRBV7-2 and TRBJ2-2, the CDR3 gives the full variable domain: GAGVSQSPSNKVTEKGKDVELRCDPISGHTALYWYRQSLGQGLEFLIYFQGNSAPDKSGLPSDRFSAERTGGSVSTLTIQRTQQEDSAVYLCASSAFGSTGELFFGEGSRLTVL.

The chain couples TRBV2 to TRBJ2-5; the D gene is possibly TRBD1 (6 bases). Germline V gene lookup returns CDR1 SNHLY and CDR2 FYNNEI. Trimming shortened V by 7 bases and J by 5 bases, and 26 bases separated the two germline ends. The CDR3 totals 17 residues. CDR3 sequence reads: CASTSGQGLPRGETQYF. As DNA, the CDR3 is TGTGCCAGCACCTCGGGCCAGGGGTTGCCCCGCGGCGAGACCCAGTACTTC.